This paragraph covers one T cell receptor (beta chain) sequence. Its target is unknown. Indicated treatment: approximately 11-day PBMC culture with coronavirus spike peptide pools or control peptides (ViraFEST assay). The sample belongs to a study of vaccination and CD4 T cells after COVID-19. As for the study in general: Nasal swab PCR had detected SARS-CoV-2 in convalescent patients, several mild and one severe. Post-COVID draws followed diagnosis by a median 101 days (range 35 to 161). Median time from second vaccine dose to sampling was 60 to 80 days (14 to 241). Study-wide results and caveats: Convalescent patients had a median roughly 85% of post-vaccine SARS-CoV-2-reactive clones that were detected only after vaccination, not before it.

V was clipped by 2 bases and J by 8 bases, with 12 bases between them. The CDR3 is 13 residues long. Germline assignment: CDR1 MNHEY and CDR2 SVGAGI. The Oncomine TCR Beta short-read assay was applied to DNA of cultured CD4+ T cells. TCRdb analysed the PCR reads with MiXCR anew, one entry per CDR3 protein. The table shows more than 15,000 distinct CDR3 sequences, with approximately 33% occurring only once. The rearrangement links TRBV6-5 to TRBJ1-2, with D perhaps TRBD1 (6 bases). The specimen sequenced was cultured CD4+ T cells from blood. This TCR was recovered from a human donor with COVID-19. DNA of the CDR3: TGTGCCAGCAGTTACAGGGGGGCGAGGGGCTACACCTTC. This encodes CASSYRGARGYTF.